These T cell receptor beta chains were read from a single sample in a study of OX40 agonist ivuxolimab in advanced cancers. The data were produced by immunoSEQ multiplex PCR, yet TCRdb's version contains in-frame clones alone and is incomplete. The sample gives approximately 75,000 clones, about 85% of which show up once; 6.1% is in the top ten. The sequencing used CD4+ or CD8+ T cells sorted from blood, collected in a trial of the OX40 agonist ivuxolimab. These receptors were collected from an adult with an advanced solid tumor such as melanoma, head and neck, liver or kidney cancer. The CDR3 runs from the conserved cysteine through the conserved F or W. A D gene is named only where the DNA matches it firmly. Size is omitted from some rows. Given values are once, few, many or a class for expanded clones.

j_call clone_size v_call d_call cdr3_nt cdr3_aa
TRBJ2-7 - TRBV9 - TGTGCCAGCAGCGCTAGTCCGGGACCCTCTTGGGACGAGCAGTACTTC CASSASPGPSWDEQYF
TRBJ2-7 - TRBV5-1 - TGCGCCAGCAGCCCCGGACCGATCTTATCCTACGAGCAGTACTTC CASSPGPILSYEQYF
TRBJ2-1 - TRBV7-9 TRBD2 TGTGCCAGCATAAGTCCTAGCGGTACCTACAATGAGCAGTTCTTC CASISPSGTYNEQFF
TRBJ2-6 - TRBV9 - TGTGCCAGCAGCGCTACCTCTGGGGCCAACGTCCTGACTTTC CASSATSGANVLTF
TRBJ1-1 few TRBV30 - TGTGCCTGGAGTATGAACACTGAAGCTTTCTTT CAWSMNTEAFF
TRBJ1-5 medium-sized TRBV27 TRBD1 TGTGCCAGCAGTTTAAGTCGGACAGGGAATCAGCCCCAGCATTTT CASSLSRTGNQPQHF
TRBJ2-5 - TRBV28 TRBD1 TGTGCCAGCAGTTTATTGGGAGGACAGGGAAAGACCCAGTACTTC CASSLLGGQGKTQYF
TRBJ2-5 - TRBV27 TRBD2 TGTGCCAGCAGTTCCCGCGGACTAGGTTGGGAGACCCAGTACTTC CASSSRGLGWETQYF
TRBJ1-6 - TRBV5-5 - TGTGCCAGCAGCTTGGTTGTCGGGCCACCCCTCCACTTT CASSLVVGPPLHF
TRBJ1-1 - TRBV7-8 TRBD1 TGTGCCAGCAGCTTACCGGGACAGGGTTGGGACACTGAAGCTTTCTTT CASSLPGQGWDTEAFF
TRBJ1-1 - TRBV14 - TGTGCCAGCAGCCAAGACCGCGGTATTGAAGCTTTCTTT CASSQDRGIEAFF
TRBJ2-2 - TRBV9 TRBD2 TGTGCCAGCAGCGTACGGGGGGCGAACACCGGGGAGCTGTTTTTT CASSVRGANTGELFF
TRBJ1-1 once TRBV11-3 - TGTGCCAGCAGCTTAGCTGGGACGGCAAACACTGAAGCTTTCTTT CASSLAGTANTEAFF
TRBJ2-1 - TRBV5-1 - TGCGCCAGCAGCTTGGCCGGACCCAATGAGCAGTTCTTC CASSLAGPNEQFF
TRBJ2-7 - TRBV2 - TGTGCCAGCAGAGGACCCCGGGACGAGCAGTACTTC CASRGPRDEQYF
TRBJ2-1 - TRBV7-3 - TGTGCCAGCAGCTCGACACAGTACAATGAGCAGTTCTTC CASSSTQYNEQFF
TRBJ1-1 - TRBV27 - TGTGCCACCCGTGGAGGCACTGAAGCTTTCTTT CATRGGTEAFF
TRBJ2-7 - TRBV6-1 TRBD1 TGTGCCACCCTCCAGAGGGACAGGGCCTACGAGCAGTACTTC CATLQRDRAYEQYF
TRBJ2-4 - TRBV7-8 - TGTGCCAGCAGCGCGGGACAGCCGAAAAACATTCAGTACTTC CASSAGQPKNIQYF
TRBJ2-7 - TRBV10-1 TRBD1 TGCGCCAGCAGTCCCGGGACAGGGGACACCTACGAGCAGTACTTC CASSPGTGDTYEQYF
TRBJ1-2 - TRBV4-3 TRBD1 TGCGCCAGCAGCCCCCGCTCCGGGACAGGAATTGGCTACACCTTC CASSPRSGTGIGYTF
TRBJ2-4 - TRBV5-8 - TGTGCCAGCAGCGCTCCGGGGTCCAAAAACATTCAGTACTTC CASSAPGSKNIQYF
TRBJ2-3 - TRBV7-7 - TGTGCTAGCAGCTTGACAACAAGCACAGATACGCAGTATTTT CASSLTTSTDTQYF
TRBJ2-7 - TRBV7-2 - TGTGCCAGCAGCTTTAGGGTGACCGGCGAGCAGTACTTC CASSFRVTGEQYF
TRBJ1-4 - TRBV19 - TGTGCCAGTGGACCAGGGTTGACTAATGAAAAACTGTTTTTT CASGPGLTNEKLFF
TRBJ1-1 - TRBV28 - TGTGCCAGCAGAGGGGGGAGAGGGAACACTGAAGCTTTCTTT CASRGGRGNTEAFF
TRBJ1-1 - TRBV14 - TGTGCCAGCAGCCGGGGACTTCAAACTGAAGCTTTCTTT CASSRGLQTEAFF
TRBJ1-1 - TRBV7-9 - TGTGCCAGCAGCCGGGTGGCGGGCACTGAAGCTTTCTTT CASSRVAGTEAFF
TRBJ1-5 once TRBV6-5 - TGTGCCAGCAGCGGGACCGCCAGGGGTCAGCCCCAGCATTTT CASSGTARGQPQHF
TRBJ2-7 - TRBV10-3 TRBD2 TGTGCCATCAGTGAGCGCTCGACTAGCGGGGGCTACGAGCAGTACTTC CAISERSTSGGYEQYF
TRBJ2-1 - TRBV28 - TGTGCCAGCACCCCGGCTCTAAACGACAATGAGCAGTTCTTC CASTPALNDNEQFF
TRBJ1-1 - TRBV15 TRBD1 TGTGCCACCAGCAGAGGACAGGGGGTAGTGAACACTGAAGCTTTCTTT CATSRGQGVVNTEAFF
TRBJ1-2 few TRBV5-5 - TGTGCCAGCAGCTTCATGGTACTTAACTATGGCTACACCTTC CASSFMVLNYGYTF
TRBJ1-1 many TRBV5-6 - TGTGCCAGCAGCTTGGTTCAACGGAACACTGAAGCTTTCTTT CASSLVQRNTEAFF
TRBJ2-1 - TRBV7-9 - TGTGCCAGCAGCTTAGCTCGTAGCACCCACAATGAGCAGTTCTTC CASSLARSTHNEQFF
TRBJ1-2 few TRBV6-5 TRBD1 TGTGCCAGCAGGGCCGGACAGGGGCTCTATGGCTACACCTTC CASRAGQGLYGYTF